This T cell receptor beta chain was observed in a study of graft-versus-host responses after intestinal transplantation. Study at large: Grafts were multivisceral, liver-intestinal, or isolated intestinal.

Using immunoSEQ multiplex PCR, the repertoire was profiled, and TCRdb retains in-frame clones only, with some absent. The sample consists of around 64,000 clones, around 93% of them appearing once. Whole-study findings and limits: Marrow from the recipient contained GvH clones, some of which had appeared first in ileum or blood. Circulating GvH clones peaking coincided with falling HvG clones soon after transplant. Clonal ratios of graft-versus-host to host-versus-graft in allografts were high for patients exhibiting graft-donor T cell macrochimerism.

For this clone: Its target is unknown.

CDR3 length: 17 residues. The germline CDR1 and CDR2 sequences are SGHVS and FQNEAQ. V lost 5 bases and J lost 3, with 19 bases in between. This TCR was recovered from a human donor who was the organ donor for an intestinal transplant. The chain carries TRBV7-8 and TRBJ2-2, with D perhaps being TRBD1 or TRBD2 (6 bases each). The starting material was unstimulated CD4+ T cells sorted from spleen or lymph node cells, obtained before transplant. The CDR3 reads CASSGRRPGGYTGELFF. The CDR3 bases are TGTGCCAGCAGCGGACGTCGTCCCGGGGGCTACACCGGGGAGCTGTTTTTT.